Each of the 25 T cell receptor beta chains below was sequenced from the same sample in a study of blood T cell repertoires in COVID-19. Generated by immunoSEQ multiplex PCR, the TCRdb table keeps only in-frame clones and is missing some. The table records over 350,000 clones, roughly 89% of them present only once. Sequenced material: PBMCs or T cells enriched from blood (not recorded which). All receptors derive from a woman between 50 and 59 years old who had recovered from COVID-19.

V usage is TRBV3-1 (or the pseudogene TRBV3-2) and J usage is TRBJ2-5, with 11 bases that match TRBD2. Germline V gene sequence: CDR1 LGHDT, CDR2 YNNKEL (reference sequence). The CDR3 loop spans 15 amino acids. The junction had 6 bases not matched to a gene; V was cut back by 4 bases and J by 5 bases. CDR3 in DNA: TGTGCCAGCAGCCGGAGTCCTAGCGGGGGGGAGACCCAGTACTTC. Amino acids: CASSRSPSGGETQYF.

Of note for this clone: A junction boundary mismatches the germline segment, possibly from a read error. The chain recombines TRBV4-1 with TRBJ1-1, with 8 nucleotides matching TRBD1. This CDR3 spans 17 amino acids. Germline assignment: CDR1 MGHRA and CDR2 YSYEKL. The CDR3 sequence: CASRQEPAGGMGTEAFF. The CDR3 DNA follows: TGCGCCAGCAGACAAGAACCTGCAGGGGGCATGGGAACTGAAGCTTTCTTT.

The V gene is TRBV7-8, the J gene TRBJ2-3, with 7 bases that match TRBD1. Germline lookup yields CDR1 SGHVS and CDR2 FQNEAQ. The length of the CDR3 is 15 residues. The V segment lost 2 bases and the J segment 5 bases; nucleotides outside the gene matches: 7. CDR3 residues: CASSLIGGRGDTQYF. In nucleotides, the CDR3 is TGTGCCAGCAGCTTAATAGGGGGCCGGGGAGATACGCAGTATTTT.

V and J are TRBV9 and TRBJ1-2, with 7 bases fitting TRBD1. CDR1 and CDR2 (germline): SGDLS, YYNGEE. V gave up 4 bases and J gave up 8 bases; unmatched junction bases: 8. CDR3 length: 13 amino acids. The CDR3 sequence is CASSPRQGWGYTF. CDR3 coding DNA: TGTGCCAGCAGCCCACGACAGGGTTGGGGCTACACCTTC.

The chain has TRBV20-1 and TRBJ2-7, with D uncertain. V dropped 7 bases and J dropped 0 bases, with 7 bases sitting between them. Germline V gene data show CDR1 as DFQATT and CDR2 as SNEGSKA (reference sequence). This CDR3 is 11 amino acids long. The CDR3 here is CSVPYSYEQYF. The CDR3 nucleotides read TGCAGTGTCCCCTACTCCTACGAGCAGTACTTC.

The rearrangement uses TRBV10-3 and TRBJ1-5; no clear D. This CDR3 contains 14 residues. From germline, CDR1 is ENHRY and CDR2 SYGVKD. V was cut by 0 bases and J by 3 bases, with 6 bases left in between. CDR3 sequence: CAISESTFNQPQHF. CDR3 DNA: TGTGCCATCAGTGAGTCGACATTCAATCAGCCCCAGCATTTT.

The V and J genes are TRBV2 and TRBJ1-2; 8 bases match TRBD1. CDR3 length equals 13 residues. V lost 8 bases, J lost 8 bases, and 10 bases stayed unmatched. Germline V CDR1 and CDR2: SNHLY, FYNNEI. The CDR3 sequence is CASVGQGAGGYTF. Here the CDR3 DNA reads TGTGCCAGCGTCGGGCAGGGGGCGGGCGGCTACACCTTC.

The rearrangement joins TRBV28 to TRBJ1-1; D is ambiguous. The CDR3 is 15 residues long. CDR1 and CDR2 from the germline V gene are MDHEN and SYDVKM. V was trimmed by 1 base and J by 8 bases, leaving 17 bases between them. The CDR3 DNA follows: TGTGCCAGCAGTTTATTCGGAGGCAGGCGGGCCGAAGCTTTCTTT. This gives the protein CASSLFGGRRAEAFF.

The chain recombines TRBV7-2 with TRBJ1-6, with 7 nucleotides matching TRBD1. J was trimmed by 4 bases and V by 5 bases; bases with no gene match: 8. Germline CDR1 SGHTA, CDR2 FQGNSA. This CDR3 comprises 16 residues. The CDR3 DNA reads as TGTGCCAGCAGCACCTACCGACAGGGTTATAATTCACCCCTCCACTTT. Its protein product is CASSTYRQGYNSPLHF.

The chain uses TRBV5-1 and TRBJ1-1; D uncertain. This CDR3 has 13 amino acids. Germline lookup yields CDR1 SGHRS and CDR2 YFSETQ. The V end was cut by 4 bases, the J end by 6 bases, with 13 bases between. CDR3 in DNA: TGCGCCAGCAGCGAGGGAGTAGACCCTGAAGCTTTCTTT. Translating it yields CASSEGVDPEAFF. The variable domain in full, with the rest retrieved from reference TRBV5-1 and TRBJ1-1, is KAGVTQTPRYLIKTRGQQVTLSCSPISGHRSVSWYQQTPGQGLQFLFEYFSETQRNKGNFPGRFSGRQFSNSRSEMNVSTLELGDSALYLCASSEGVDPEAFFGQGTRLTVV.

V usage is TRBV3-1 (or the pseudogene TRBV3-2) and J usage is TRBJ1-4; 7 bases match TRBD1. Germline V gives CDR1 LGHDT, CDR2 YNNKEL (reference sequence). The J segment lost 17 bases and the V segment lost 4 bases, leaving 10 bases of the junction unmatched. The CDR3 has 12 amino acids. The CDR3 DNA reads as TGTGCCAGCAGCCCGACAGGGTCGGATCTCTTTTTT. It translates to CASSPTGSDLFF.

This clone has only one observation. CDR3 sequence reads: CASSPPGFYGYTF. CDR3 bases: TGTGCCAGCAGCCCCCCAGGATTCTATGGCTACACCTTC. The J gene is TRBJ1-2, the V gene TRBV14; D unresolved. Germline assignment: CDR1 SGHDN and CDR2 FVKESK. The CDR3 length is 13 residues. Trimming shortened V by 4 bases and J by 4 bases, and 10 bases separated the two germline ends. Together with reference TRBV14 and TRBJ1-2, the CDR3 gives the full variable domain: EAGVTQFPSHSVIEKGQTVTLRCDPISGHDNLYWYRRVMGKEIKFLLHFVKESKQDESGMPNNRFLAERTGGTYSTLKVQPAELEDSGVYFCASSPPGFYGYTFGSGTRLTVV.

This clone was detected only once. The rearrangement uses TRBV4-1 and TRBJ2-3, with a weak D call TRBD1 (6 bases). The CDR3 has 18 residues. V was cut by 1 base and J by 3 bases, with 20 bases left in between. Germline CDR1 is MGHRA and CDR2 is YSYEKL. The CDR3 nucleotides read TGCGCCAGCAGCCAAGCCACCCCCAACAGGGTGTGGACAGATACGCAGTATTTT. Protein sequence: CASSQATPNRVWTDTQYF.

The chain uses TRBV23-1 and TRBJ1-4; 7 bases line up with TRBD1. TRBV23-1 is annotated as an ORF whose role is uncertain. The CDR3 has 15 residues. CDR3 residues: CASALADREYEKLFF. The CDR3 nucleotides read TGCGCATCAGCCTTAGCCGACAGGGAATATGAAAAACTGTTTTTT.

The V gene is TRBV19, the J gene TRBJ2-6; D remains unclear. V dropped 1 base and J dropped 0 bases, with 4 bases sitting between them. CDR1 and CDR2 from the germline V gene are LNHDA and SQIVND (reference sequence). CDR3 length: 15 amino acids. CDR3 nucleotide sequence: TGTGCCAGTAGTATAGCAGTCTCTGGGGCCAACGTCCTGACTTTC. This codes for CASSIAVSGANVLTF.

This clone was detected only a few times. V and J are TRBV28 and TRBJ2-5, with D possibly matching TRBD1 (6 bases). Germline-derived CDR1 and CDR2 are MDHEN and SYDVKM. The CDR3 has 16 amino acids. V lost 1 base to trimming and J lost 0 bases, with 12 bases between them. This CDR3 reads CASSLLVGQNQETQYF. CDR3 coding DNA: TGTGCCAGCAGTTTATTGGTCGGACAGAACCAAGAGACCCAGTACTTC.

This chain connects TRBV20-1 to TRBJ1-2; D gene ambiguous. CDR1 and CDR2 (germline): DFQATT, SNEGSKA (reference sequence). The CDR3 sequence is 10 residues long. V lost 7 bases and J lost 7, with 10 bases in between. The CDR3 bases are TGCAGTGATACGGAGGCTGGCTACACCTTC. Amino acids: CSDTEAGYTF.

The chain joins TRBV5-1 to TRBJ2-7; TRBD2 aligns across 8 bases. The CDR3 covers 16 residues. Looked up from germline, CDR1 is SGHRS and CDR2 is YFSETQ. The ends lost 4 bases at V and 1 base at J; junction bases unmatched: 10. CDR3 protein: CASSPAGGGPSYEQYF. CDR3 bases: TGCGCCAGCAGCCCCGCGGGCGGGGGGCCGTCCTACGAGCAGTACTTC.

In this sample, this clone turned up a few times. The chain combines TRBV27 with TRBJ2-7; D possibly corresponds to TRBD2 (6 bases). This CDR3 comprises 16 residues. Trimming took off 8 bases at V and 2 bases at J, with 22 bases between the two ends. CDR1 is MNHEY, CDR2 SMNVEV, per germline (reference sequence). The CDR3 DNA reads TGTGCCAGCGCACTAGTTGCAGCGGGCCTCCCCTACGAGCAGTACTTC. It is translated as CASALVAAGLPYEQYF.

The rearrangement joins TRBV6-5 to TRBJ1-2; D call uncertain. The germline V gene has CDR1 MNHEY and CDR2 SVGAGI. V lost 7 bases and J 4 bases, leaving 16 bases between the germline ends. CDR3 length equals 14 residues. CDR3 amino acids: CASTPGRAGYGYTF. The CDR3 nucleotides read TGTGCCAGCACCCCCGGGAGGGCTGGCTATGGCTACACCTTC.

The chain uses TRBV12-3 or TRBV12-4 and TRBJ2-1, with D tentatively TRBD1 (5 bases). This CDR3 comprises 13 residues. With 7 bases removed from V and 6 bases from J, the gap between germline ends came to 13 bases. The DNA of the CDR3 is TGTGCCAGCACCCAAAGCAGGGTCAATGAGCAGTTCTTC. As protein: CASTQSRVNEQFF.

The chain links TRBV5-5 to TRBJ1-2, with D tentatively TRBD1 (5 bases). The V gene lost 1 base and the J gene lost 0 bases, with 16 bases spanning the gap. Germline-derived CDR1 and CDR2 are SGHKS and YYEKEE (reference sequence). The CDR3 has 17 amino acids. CDR3 nucleotide sequence: TGTGCCAGCAGCTTGTCGGGGGTACCCTCAGCTAACTATGGCTACACCTTC. Its protein product is CASSLSGVPSANYGYTF.

This clone was recorded a few times. The chain combines TRBV19 with TRBJ1-3, with D hard to call. This CDR3 region has 13 residues. Trimming shortened V by 7 bases and J by 4 bases, and 11 bases separated the two germline ends. Per germline, CDR1 LNHDA and CDR2 SQIVND (reference sequence). The CDR3 DNA reads as TGTGCCAGTATTAACGCAGGAGGAAACACCATATATTTT. Protein: CASINAGGNTIYF.

This rearrangement joins TRBV18 to TRBJ2-3; weak D call: TRBD1 (5 bases). The V end lost 3 bases, the J end lost 2 bases, and 15 bases lay between the germline ends. CDR3 length equals 16 residues. Germline values: CDR1 KGHSH, CDR2 LQKENI. The CDR3 nucleotides read TGTGCCAGCTCACCCAGACGAACAGGTTTCACAGATACGCAGTATTTT. This translates into CASSPRRTGFTDTQYF.

The V gene is TRBV12-5, the J gene TRBJ1-1; D is perhaps TRBD1 (5 bases). The CDR3 extends over 13 amino acids. Trimming shortened V by 6 bases and J by 6 bases, and 14 bases separated the two germline ends. The germline V gene has CDR1 LGHNT and CDR2 FRNRAP. The DNA for the CDR3 is TGTGCTAGTGGAGCCCAGGGTTTTGCTGAAGCTTTCTTT. Protein sequence: CASGAQGFAEAFF.